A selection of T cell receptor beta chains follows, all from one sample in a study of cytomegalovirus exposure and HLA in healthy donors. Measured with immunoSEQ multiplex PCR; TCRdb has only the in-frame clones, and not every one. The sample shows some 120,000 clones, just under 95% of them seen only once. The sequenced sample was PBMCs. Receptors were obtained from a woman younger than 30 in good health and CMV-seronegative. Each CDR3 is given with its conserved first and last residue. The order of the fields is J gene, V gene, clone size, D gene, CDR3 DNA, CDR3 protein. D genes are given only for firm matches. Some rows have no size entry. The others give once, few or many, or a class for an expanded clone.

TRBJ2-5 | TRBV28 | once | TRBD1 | TGTGCCAGCAGTCCCGGGGGACAGGGGGCGAGGGAGACCCAGTACTTC | CASSPGGQGARETQYF
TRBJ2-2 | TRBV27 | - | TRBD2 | TGTGCCAGCAGTGCCACGGGACTAGCCTCGACCGGGGAGCTGTTTTTT | CASSATGLASTGELFF
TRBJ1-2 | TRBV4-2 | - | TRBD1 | TGTGCCAGCAGCCAGGGGCGACAGGGAAACTATGGCTACACCTTC | CASSQGRQGNYGYTF
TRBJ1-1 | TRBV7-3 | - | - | TGTGCCAGCAGCTTAAAGGGGGGGGCCTACACTGAAGCTTTCTTT | CASSLKGGAYTEAFF
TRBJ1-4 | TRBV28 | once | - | TGTGCCAGCAGAAAGACAAGTAATGAAAAACTGTTTTTT | CASRKTSNEKLFF
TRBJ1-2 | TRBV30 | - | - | TGTGCAGGGGGTCGCGGCTACACCTTC | CAGGRGYTF
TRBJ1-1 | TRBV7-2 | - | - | TGTGCCAGCAGCTTAAGTTCAGACACTGAAGCTTTCTTT | CASSLSSDTEAFF
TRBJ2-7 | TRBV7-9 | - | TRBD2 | TGTGCCAGCAGCTCCACTAGCGGCTTAAGTCTGGACTACGAGCAGTACTTC | CASSSTSGLSLDYEQYF
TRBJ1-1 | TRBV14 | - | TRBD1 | TGTGCCAGCAGCCAAGCCAGGGGGCGAGCTTTCTTT | CASSQARGRAFF
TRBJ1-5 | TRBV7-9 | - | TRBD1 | TGTGCCAGCAGCCCTTCGGACAGGGATCAGCCCCAGCATTTT | CASSPSDRDQPQHF
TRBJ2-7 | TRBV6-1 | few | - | TGTGCCAGCAGGGCCGCCGTAACGTACGAGCAGTACTTC | CASRAAVTYEQYF
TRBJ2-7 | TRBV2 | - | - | TGTGCCAGTGTTGGCGGGGAGCGGTATGAGCAGTACTTC | CASVGGERYEQYF
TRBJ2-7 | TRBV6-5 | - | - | TGTGCCAGCAGTCCGCCGAGCTCCTACGAGCAGTACTTC | CASSPPSSYEQYF
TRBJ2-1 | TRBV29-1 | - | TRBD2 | TGCAGCGTTGGGACTAGCGGTTACAATGAGCAGTTCTTC | CSVGTSGYNEQFF
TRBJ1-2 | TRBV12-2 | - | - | TGTGCAAGTCGCCCTAACAACGCTCCAGGATTGTATGGCTACACCTTC | CASRPNNAPGLYGYTF
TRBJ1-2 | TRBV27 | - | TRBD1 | TGTGCCACCAGATCCGACAGGGACCGATATGGCTACACCTTC | CATRSDRDRYGYTF
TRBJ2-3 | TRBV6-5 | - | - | TGTGCCAGCAGTTACGAGGGGGGCACAGATACGCAGTATTTT | CASSYEGGTDTQYF
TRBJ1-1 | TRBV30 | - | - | TGTGCCTGGACCAGCGCTGGGTCTGAAGCTTTCTTT | CAWTSAGSEAFF
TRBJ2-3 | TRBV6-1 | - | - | TGTGCCAGCAGCCGACAGGTCACAGATACGCAGTATTTT | CASSRQVTDTQYF
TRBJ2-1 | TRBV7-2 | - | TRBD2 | TGTGCCAGCAGCAGGGCGGGGGGACAGCAGTTCTTC | CASSRAGGQQFF
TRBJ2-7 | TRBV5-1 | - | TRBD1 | TGCGCCAGCAGCTTATTCCTTACAGGGGCCTACGAGCAGTACTTC | CASSLFLTGAYEQYF
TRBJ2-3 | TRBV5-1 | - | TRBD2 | TGCGCCAGCAGCTCCGGTATAGCGGGGCCGAGCACAGATACGCAGTATTTT | CASSSGIAGPSTDTQYF
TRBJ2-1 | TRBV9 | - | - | TGTGCCAGCAGCGTAGAGGGGAGGGGGGGGATCGATGAGCAGTTCTTC | CASSVEGRGGIDEQFF
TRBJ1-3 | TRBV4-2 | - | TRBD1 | TGTGCCAGCAGCCAAGGTCAGGGGGCTGGAAACACCATATATTTT | CASSQGQGAGNTIYF
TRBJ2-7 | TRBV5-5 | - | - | TGTGCCAGCAGTAGTTGGGGCATATACGAGCAGTACTTC | CASSSWGIYEQYF
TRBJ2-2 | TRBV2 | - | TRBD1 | TGTGCCAGCAAAGTCGGGACAGGCAACACCGGGGAGCTGTTTTTT | CASKVGTGNTGELFF
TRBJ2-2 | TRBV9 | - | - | TGTGCCAGCAGCGGCGGGACAGCGAACACCGGGGAGCTGTTTTTT | CASSGGTANTGELFF
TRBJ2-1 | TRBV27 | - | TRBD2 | TGTGCCAGCAGTCCTGAGAGGACTAGCGGGGGGAAATATACCTCCTACAATGAGCAGTTCTTC | CASSPERTSGGKYTSYNEQFF
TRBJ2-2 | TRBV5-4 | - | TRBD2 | TGTGCCAGCAGGACGCGGGGGGCCAACACCGGGGAGCTGTTTTTT | CASRTRGANTGELFF
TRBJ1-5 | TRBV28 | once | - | TGTGCCAGCAGTTTATTAGGGGTGGCCGTGAGTGTCAATCAGCCCCAGCATTTT | CASSLLGVAVSVNQPQHF
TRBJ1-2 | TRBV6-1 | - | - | TGTGCCAGCAGTGATCCAGGGGATGGCTACACCTTC | CASSDPGDGYTF
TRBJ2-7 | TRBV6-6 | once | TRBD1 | TGTGCCAGCAGTTACTCAAGACAGGGCTACGAGCAGTACTTC | CASSYSRQGYEQYF
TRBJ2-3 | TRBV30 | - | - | TGTGCCTGGAACGGGGGGCGACCTACAGATACGCAGTATTTT | CAWNGGRPTDTQYF
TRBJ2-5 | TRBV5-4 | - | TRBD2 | TGTGCCAGCAGCATCGGACTAGCGGGGGGGCAAGAGACCCAGTACTTC | CASSIGLAGGQETQYF
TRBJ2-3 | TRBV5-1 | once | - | TGCGCCAGCAGCTTGGCCCCGGGACATAGCACAGATACGCAGTATTTT | CASSLAPGHSTDTQYF
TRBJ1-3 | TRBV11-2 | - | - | TGTGCCAGCAGCTTAGTTTATGGGGCAGTCGGAAACACCATATATTTT | CASSLVYGAVGNTIYF
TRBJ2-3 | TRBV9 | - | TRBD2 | TGTGCCAGCAGCGGCGGGGGACTTACCACAGATACGCAGTATTTT | CASSGGGLTTDTQYF
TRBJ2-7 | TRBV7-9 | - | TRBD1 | TGTGCCAGCAGCATAAGGACAGGGTGGCCCCCGAACTCCTACGAGCAGTACTTC | CASSIRTGWPPNSYEQYF
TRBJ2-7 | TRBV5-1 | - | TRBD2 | TGCGCCAGCAGCGGCGGGGGGACCAACTACGAGCAGTACTTC | CASSGGGTNYEQYF
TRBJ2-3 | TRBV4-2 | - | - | TGTGCCAGCAGCCAAGCTAGCGATACGCAGTATTTT | CASSQASDTQYF
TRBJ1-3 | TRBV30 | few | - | TGTGCCTGGAGCCAACAGGGCTTTGGAAACACCATATATTTT | CAWSQQGFGNTIYF
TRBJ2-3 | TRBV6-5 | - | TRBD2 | TGTGCCAGCAGTCTAGCGGGGGGGGCACCAGATACGCAGTATTTT | CASSLAGGAPDTQYF
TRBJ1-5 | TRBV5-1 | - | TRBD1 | TGCGCCAGCCTAATCTACAGGGGAGATGGGGTTCAGCCCCAGCATTTT | CASLIYRGDGVQPQHF
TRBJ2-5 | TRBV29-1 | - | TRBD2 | TGCAGTTTAGCGGGGGGGTTCCAAGAGACCCAGTACTTC | CSLAGGFQETQYF
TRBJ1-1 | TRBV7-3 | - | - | TGTGCCAGCAGCTACGGCACAGGACGGACTGAAGCTTTCTTT | CASSYGTGRTEAFF
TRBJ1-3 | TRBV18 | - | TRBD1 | TGTGCCAGCTCGCCGGGGACAGGGGCCGGAAACACCATATATTTT | CASSPGTGAGNTIYF
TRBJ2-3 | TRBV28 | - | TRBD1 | TGTGCCAGCAGAACACAGGGGGCGATGGGGGATACGCAGTATTTT | CASRTQGAMGDTQYF
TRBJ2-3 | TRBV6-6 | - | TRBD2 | TGTGCCAGCAGTTTTGGACTAGCGCAGTATTTT | CASSFGLAQYF
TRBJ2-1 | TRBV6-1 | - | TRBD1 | TGTGCCAGCAGTGAAGCGGCCGGTGCAGGGGGCTCCTACAATGAGCAGTTCTTC | CASSEAAGAGGSYNEQFF
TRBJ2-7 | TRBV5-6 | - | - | TGTGCCAGCAGCTTGGGTCTCTACGAGCAGTACTTC | CASSLGLYEQYF
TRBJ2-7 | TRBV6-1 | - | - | TGTGCCAGCAGCTCCCACGCAGGGTGGTCCGACGAGCAGTACTTC | CASSSHAGWSDEQYF
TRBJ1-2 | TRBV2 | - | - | TGTGCCGGCGGACAGCACTATGGCTACACCTTC | CAGGQHYGYTF